Each of the 28 T cell receptor beta chains below was sequenced from the same sample in a study of shared clonotypes between healthy human individuals. Naive CD8 cells lacked CD45RO and underwent positive selection for CCR7, leaving out terminally differentiated effector memory CD45RA+ cells. Produced via immunoSEQ multiplex PCR; TCRdb's table is partial and in-frame only. The table shows about 590,000 clones, with roughly 96% occurring only once. The specimen was naive CD8+ T cells sorted from blood. All receptors derive from a young woman in good health.

This clone was counted once. The V and J genes are TRBV28 and TRBJ2-5; 9 nucleotides agree with TRBD2. The J call is in doubt because the DNA end fits TRBJ2-7 better. Germline V gene data show CDR1 as MDHEN and CDR2 as SYDVKM. CDR3 size: 14 residues. The CDR3 DNA follows: TGTGCCAGCAGCGTTCCCCCTAGCGGGGACGAGCAGTACTTC. Its protein is CASSVPPSGDEQYF.

The count of this clone is one. The chain combines TRBV10-1 with TRBJ2-3; 9 bases match TRBD2. Germline values: CDR1 WNHNN, CDR2 SYGVQD (reference sequence). Unmatched junction bases numbered 2, after V lost 3 bases and J lost 4 bases. CDR3 length equals 14 residues. Here the CDR3 DNA reads TGCGCCAGCAGTGATAGCGGGAGTGCAGATACGCAGTATTTT. This gives the protein CASSDSGSADTQYF.

This clone occurred once. The gene calls are TRBV19 and TRBJ2-5; TRBD1 aligns across 8 bases. Near its end, the DNA agrees better with TRBJ2-7, so the J call may be wrong. CDR3 length equals 15 residues. Germline V CDR1 and CDR2: LNHDA, SQIVND (reference sequence). In DNA, the CDR3 is TGTGCCAGTAGTCTAGGGGGGACAGGCTTCTACGAGCAGTACTTC. Translating it yields CASSLGGTGFYEQYF.

The rearrangement uses TRBV5-6 and TRBJ1-6; 9 positions match TRBD1. The J segment lost 14 bases and the V segment lost 3 bases, leaving 9 bases of the junction unmatched. The germline V gene has CDR1 SGHDT and CDR2 YYEEEE. The CDR3 extends over 14 amino acids. CDR3 residues: CASSSGTGPGALHF. CDR3 nucleotides: TGTGCCAGCAGCTCCGGGACAGGGCCCGGGGCCCTCCACTTT.

This clone was recorded only once. The chain combines TRBV9 with TRBJ2-5; TRBD1 matches at 10 bases. The V and J ends lost 0 bases and 5 bases, in that order; junction bases with no gene match: 7. This CDR3 comprises 16 residues. Germline-derived CDR1 and CDR2 are SGDLS and YYNGEE. CDR3 DNA sequence: TGTGCCAGCAGCGTAGGGGGACAGGGGACGAGGGAGACCCAGTACTTC. Its translation is CASSVGGQGTRETQYF. Full variable domain (outside the CDR3, taken from reference TRBV9 and TRBJ2-5): DSGVTQTPKHLITATGQRVTLRCSPRSGDLSVYWYQQSLDQGLQFLIQYYNGEERAKGNILERFSAQQFPDLHSELNLSSLELGDSALYFCASSVGGQGTRETQYFGPGTRLLVL.

V usage is TRBV28 and J usage is TRBJ1-1; D not resolved. The V gene's germline CDR1 is MDHEN and CDR2 SYDVKM. V lost 4 bases to trimming and J lost 1 base, with 7 bases between them. CDR3 length equals 13 residues. CDR3 residues: CASSSTENTEAFF. Here the CDR3 DNA reads TGTGCCAGCAGTTCTACAGAGAACACTGAAGCTTTCTTT. Full variable domain (rest looked up from reference TRBV28 and TRBJ1-1): DVKVTQSSRYLVKRTGEKVFLECVQDMDHENMFWYRQDPGLGLRLIYFSYDVKMKEKGDIPEGYSVSREKKERFSLILESASTNQTSMYLCASSSTENTEAFFGQGTRLTVV.

This clone was seen only once. The gene calls are TRBV9 and TRBJ1-5, with 8 nucleotides matching TRBD1. J was trimmed by 7 bases and V by 5 bases; bases with no gene match: 8. CDR3 length: 14 residues. Germline loops: CDR1 SGDLS, CDR2 YYNGEE. The CDR3, as DNA: TGTGCCAGCAGTTCCGGACAGGGCGGACAGCCCCAGCATTTT. This sequence encodes CASSSGQGGQPQHF.

The chain recombines TRBV6-6 with TRBJ2-2; D call uncertain. The CDR3 spans 12 residues. The V end was cut by 7 bases, the J end by 4 bases, with 7 bases between. The germline V gene has CDR1 MNHNY and CDR2 SVGAGI (reference sequence). CDR3 protein: CASTGPTGELFF. The CDR3 nucleotides are TGTGCCAGCACCGGACCCACCGGGGAGCTGTTTTTT.

This chain uses TRBV4-2 with TRBJ2-1, with D perhaps matching TRBD1 (5 bases). This CDR3 spans 14 amino acids. The V gene's germline CDR1 is LGHNA and CDR2 YNFKEQ. V lost 3 bases and J lost 5, with 11 bases in between. CDR3 loop: CASSHVLGDNEQFF. DNA of the CDR3: TGTGCCAGCAGCCATGTCCTAGGGGACAATGAGCAGTTCTTC.

This sequence joins TRBV19 and TRBJ1-2; unclear D gene. Trimming cost V 10 bases and J 4 bases, with 16 bases left between them. Germline assignment: CDR1 LNHDA and CDR2 SQIVND (reference sequence). This CDR3 is 13 amino acids long. The CDR3 loop reads CATGISHSYGYTF. CDR3 in DNA: TGTGCCACCGGGATCAGTCACAGCTATGGCTACACCTTC.

V is TRBV5-1 and J is TRBJ2-3; D unresolved. Looked up from germline, CDR1 is SGHRS and CDR2 is YFSETQ. Trimming removed 5 bases from V and 3 bases from J, with 10 bases in between. CDR3 length equals 13 residues. CDR3 amino acids: CASRPLGTDTQYF. The CDR3 bases are TGCGCCAGCAGACCGCTGGGGACAGATACGCAGTATTTT.

This chain connects TRBV11-2 to TRBJ1-1; the D is unclear. There are 12 residues in the CDR3. V lost 2 bases and J lost 6, with 7 bases in between. Germline CDR1 SGHAT, CDR2 FQNNGV. CDR3 protein: CASSLKGSEAFF. The CDR3, as DNA: TGTGCCAGCAGCTTAAAGGGCTCTGAAGCTTTCTTT.

This chain uses TRBV27 with TRBJ2-7; the D is unclear. Germline V gives CDR1 MNHEY, CDR2 SMNVEV (reference sequence). The CDR3 totals 13 residues. Between the trimmed V and J ends, which lost 0 bases and 6 bases, there was a span of 9 bases. The CDR3 loop reads CASSLSIKSEQYF. The CDR3 DNA reads TGTGCCAGCAGTTTATCGATAAAAAGCGAGCAGTACTTC.

This clone was counted a few times. The rearrangement uses TRBV11-3 and TRBJ1-1; tentative D call: TRBD1 (5 bases). Germline CDR1 and CDR2: SGHNT and YENEEA. The CDR3 has 12 residues. Trimming took off 5 bases at V and 1 base at J, with 5 bases between the two ends. The CDR3 DNA follows: TGTGCCAGCAGCGACAGGAACACTGAAGCTTTCTTT. It codes for CASSDRNTEAFF.

CDR3: CASSSKSGVPYNEQFF. In DNA form, the CDR3 reads TGTGCCAGCAGCTCGAAGTCGGGGGTCCCCTACAATGAGCAGTTCTTC. This rearrangement joins TRBV7-9 to TRBJ2-1; tentative D call: TRBD2 (6 bases). Germline V CDR1 and CDR2: SEHNR, FQNEAQ (reference sequence). The CDR3 loop spans 16 amino acids. The V end lost 4 bases, the J end lost 2 bases, and 15 bases lay between the germline ends.

The rearrangement uses TRBV7-9 and TRBJ2-5; either TRBD1 or TRBD2 may fit D (5 bases each). The J call may be in error: the DNA end matches TRBJ2-7 better. Germline V gives CDR1 SEHNR, CDR2 FQNEAQ (reference sequence). This CDR3 is built from 16 residues. The CDR3 protein is CASSLTWGMSSYEQYF. CDR3 in DNA: TGTGCCAGCAGCTTGACGTGGGGGATGAGCTCCTACGAGCAGTACTTC.

The CDR3 protein is CASKADYEQYF. The DNA of the CDR3 is TGTGCCAGTAAGGCCGACTACGAGCAGTACTTC. The rearrangement joins TRBV19 to TRBJ2-7, with unresolved D. The CDR3 spans 11 residues. V lost 7 bases and J lost 3, with 7 bases in between. The germline V gene has CDR1 LNHDA and CDR2 SQIVND (reference sequence).

This chain joins TRBV4-2 and TRBJ2-1; D unresolved. CDR1 and CDR2 from the germline V gene are LGHNA and YNFKEQ. This CDR3 is 13 amino acids long. The V and J ends lost 3 bases and 6 bases respectively, with 9 bases between them. In nucleotides, the CDR3 is TGTGCCAGCAGCCATACCGGTACCAATGAGCAGTTCTTC. Translated, it gives CASSHTGTNEQFF.

The rearrangement links TRBV7-9 to TRBJ2-3; 11 nucleotides align to TRBD1. The CDR3 is 16 amino acids. V was clipped by 5 bases and J by 4 bases; unmatched bases: 8. The germline V gene has CDR1 SEHNR and CDR2 FQNEAQ (reference sequence). CDR3 nucleotide sequence: TGTGCCAGCAGCCCGTGGACAGGGGGCAGAGCAGATACGCAGTATTTT. It yields the protein CASSPWTGGRADTQYF.

The genes are TRBV6-1 and TRBJ2-1; D is ambiguous. This CDR3 region has 15 residues. The V and J ends lost 2 bases and 0 bases respectively, with 8 bases between them. The germline gives CDR1 MNHNS, CDR2 SASEGT. Here the CDR3 reads CASSERLRSYNEQFF. CDR3 nucleotide sequence: TGTGCCAGCAGTGAAAGATTACGCTCCTACAATGAGCAGTTCTTC.

This chain links TRBV19 with TRBJ2-7, with 7 bases lining up with TRBD2. V shed 7 bases, J shed 1 base, and the junction held 10 bases outside the gene matches. Germline V lookup: CDR1 LNHDA, CDR2 SQIVND (reference sequence). The CDR3 sequence is 15 residues long. The CDR3 is CASTPTGRGSYEQYF. In DNA form, the CDR3 reads TGTGCCAGTACCCCGACGGGGCGGGGGTCCTACGAGCAGTACTTC.

The chain is built from TRBV4-2 and TRBJ2-1; D may be TRBD2 (6 bases). CDR3 size: 17 residues. Germline CDR1 reads LGHNA; CDR2 reads YNFKEQ. V shed 4 bases and J shed 7 bases, with 23 bases lying between them. CDR3 protein: CASSPPENGGPANEQFF. In DNA form, the CDR3 reads TGTGCCAGCAGCCCTCCGGAGAACGGAGGGCCGGCGAATGAGCAGTTCTTC.

The chain joins TRBV7-9 to TRBJ1-4; D is uncertain. V was cut by 5 bases and J by 0 bases, with 13 bases left in between. Germline V gene lookup returns CDR1 SEHNR and CDR2 FQNEAQ (reference sequence). The CDR3 is made up of 16 amino acids. CDR3 in amino acids: CASSPEHFATNEKLFF. In DNA, the CDR3 is TGTGCCAGCAGCCCAGAACATTTTGCAACTAATGAAAAACTGTTTTTT. Together with reference TRBV7-9 and TRBJ1-4, the CDR3 gives the full variable domain: DTGVSQNPRHKITKRGQNVTFRCDPISEHNRLYWYRQTLGQGPEFLTYFQNEAQLEKSRLLSDRFSAERPKGSFSTLEIQRTEQGDSAMYLCASSPEHFATNEKLFFGSGTQLSVL.

J is TRBJ2-1 and V is TRBV5-4, with 10 bases fitting TRBD1. Per germline, CDR1 SGHNT and CDR2 YYREEE (reference sequence). This CDR3 comprises 14 residues. V dropped 6 bases and J dropped 8; count of bases not matched to a gene: 8. The CDR3 DNA is TGTGCCAGCACCGTTGACAGGGGGCATGATGAGCAGTTCTTC. It yields the protein CASTVDRGHDEQFF.

The CDR3 protein is CASSSPTGGNTEAFF. The CDR3 coding sequence is TGTGCCAGCAGCTCCCCCACCGGGGGGAACACTGAAGCTTTCTTT. The chain recombines TRBV9 with TRBJ1-1, with a weak D call TRBD1 (5 bases). CDR1 is SGDLS, CDR2 YYNGEE, per germline. V shed 4 bases and J shed 1 base, with 14 bases lying between them. CDR3 length equals 15 residues.

V usage is TRBV27 and J usage is TRBJ2-2; maybe TRBD2 (5 bases). The CDR3 covers 13 residues. Germline V gene sequence: CDR1 MNHEY, CDR2 SMNVEV (reference sequence). Trimming removed 5 bases at V and 6 bases at J, with 10 bases between. CDR3 DNA sequence: TGTGCCAGCAGTGGACTTCCGGCCGGGGAGCTGTTTTTT. It encodes CASSGLPAGELFF.

The chain is built from TRBV7-9 and TRBJ2-1; TRBD1 matches at 7 bases. CDR1 and CDR2 (germline): SEHNR, FQNEAQ (reference sequence). The CDR3 contains 14 residues. V trimming: 5 bases; J trimming: 2 bases; junction bases outside the gene matches: 3. CDR3 loop: CASSVGGTYNEQFF. The CDR3 coding sequence is TGTGCCAGCAGCGTAGGGGGCACCTACAATGAGCAGTTCTTC.

The CDR3 here is CASSEIPTGELFF. Here the CDR3 DNA reads TGCGCCAGCAGTGAAATCCCCACCGGGGAGCTGTTTTTT. The rearrangement uses TRBV10-1 and TRBJ2-2; D call uncertain. Germline V lookup: CDR1 WNHNN, CDR2 SYGVQD (reference sequence). This CDR3 has 13 amino acids. V was clipped by 3 bases and J by 4 bases, with 6 bases between them.